One and the same sample provided the 29 T cell receptor beta chains below, sequenced in a study of blood T cells in healthy people across ages (dated by TCRdb to between 2014 and 2017). Receptor amplification or capture employed 5' RACE. The run used an Illumina HiSeq 2500. A second PCR of roughly 7 to 11 cycles was performed with a sample-barcoded 5' primer and a J-beta primer mix. TCRdb trimmed public reads at Q25 via fastp, called clones via MiXCR and kept in-frame beta chains. Merged by CDR3 protein, the rows form single entries marked with the most common genes and DNA. In this sample the table shows about 900,000 distinct CDR3 sequences, under 80% of which occur a single time. The leading ten clones occupy about a quarter of the sample. Sample: blood. The receptors were sampled from a man aged 30-40 years in good health.

This clonotype was counted a few times. The rearrangement joins TRBV6-5 to TRBJ2-1, with D tentatively TRBD1 or TRBD2 (6 bases each). The CDR3 length is 15 residues. Trimming removed 4 bases from V and 8 bases from J, with 18 bases in between. The V gene's germline CDR1 is MNHEY and CDR2 SVGAGI. The CDR3 DNA reads TGTGCCAGCAGTTTTCGGGGGAAGGGGGGCGATGAGCAGTTCTTC. It codes for CASSFRGKGGDEQFF.

This sequence joins TRBV27 and TRBJ1-6, with D maybe TRBD1 (5 bases). Germline CDR1 and CDR2: MNHEY and SMNVEV (reference sequence). V gave up 5 bases and J gave up 8 bases, with 13 bases separating them. The CDR3 totals 14 residues. The CDR3 DNA reads as TGTGCCAGCAGTGACCGGGACGGATATTCACCCCTCCACTTT. It specifies CASSDRDGYSPLHF.

J is TRBJ2-7 and V is TRBV11-2; no clear D. The better agreement between TRBJ2-5 and the DNA end casts doubt on the J call. The CDR3 totals 14 residues. CDR1 and CDR2 from the germline V gene are SGHAT and FQNNGV. This chain's CDR3 is CASSLDPQKETQYF. CDR3 bases: TGTGCCAGCAGCTTAGATCCTCAAAAAGAGACCCAGTACTTC.

The rearrangement uses TRBV7-2 and TRBJ2-5; TRBD1 aligns across 7 bases. The J call may be mistaken, given a closer DNA end match to TRBJ2-7. Per germline, CDR1 SGHTA and CDR2 FQGNSA. The CDR3 spans 14 residues. Written as DNA, the CDR3 is TGTGCCAGCAGCTCGCATCAGGGGGTGGTCGAGCAGTACTTC. Translation: CASSSHQGVVEQYF.

This clonotype was counted only a few times. The J gene is TRBJ2-5, the V gene TRBV6-5; D not resolved. Trimming cost V 0 bases and J 0 bases, with 5 bases left between them. The CDR3 runs 14 residues. Germline CDR1 reads MNHEY; CDR2 reads SVGAGI. The CDR3 loop is CASSYSGYQETQYF. The CDR3 nucleotides are TGTGCCAGCAGTTACTCGGGATACCAAGAGACCCAGTACTTC.

V is TRBV5-1 and J is TRBJ1-4; TRBD1 is a possible D gene (5 bases). The germline gives CDR1 SGHRS, CDR2 YFSETQ. V lost 7 bases to trimming and J lost 0 bases, with 10 bases between them. The CDR3 length is 14 residues. The CDR3 nucleotides read TGCGCCAGCTCAGAGGGGCCAACTAATGAAAAACTGTTTTTT. It is translated as CASSEGPTNEKLFF. Full variable domain (missing parts from reference TRBV5-1 and TRBJ1-4): KAGVTQTPRYLIKTRGQQVTLSCSPISGHRSVSWYQQTPGQGLQFLFEYFSETQRNKGNFPGRFSGRQFSNSRSEMNVSTLELGDSALYLCASSEGPTNEKLFFGSGTQLSVL.

To note about this clonotype: The junction differs from germline at one of its ends, possibly a read error. The chain couples TRBV6-2 or TRBV6-3 to TRBJ1-5; TRBD1 agrees at 7 bases. Germline CDR1 and CDR2: MNHEY and SVGEGT. CDR3 length: 16 residues. CDR3 sequence (DNA): TGCGCCAGCACCGGGAAACAGGGGTATAGCAATCAGCCCCAGCATTTT. Translating gives CASTGKQGYSNQPQHF.

V gene TRBV7-9 combines with J gene TRBJ1-5, with D hard to call. CDR3 size: 15 residues. Germline loops: CDR1 SEHNR, CDR2 FQNEAQ (reference sequence). The germline V and J ends were trimmed by 5 bases and 3 bases, with 14 bases remaining between them. In DNA, the CDR3 is TGTGCCAGCAGCCCCACTGGGCAGCCCAATCAGCCCCAGCATTTT. The encoded protein is CASSPTGQPNQPQHF.

This clonotype showed up just a few times. The rearrangement links TRBV7-8 to TRBJ1-5; unclear D gene. Germline V lookup: CDR1 SGHVS, CDR2 FQNEAQ. The CDR3 consists of 14 residues. Trimming took 4 bases from V and 4 from J, leaving 11 bases between them. This CDR3 is CASSSGLYNQPQHF. The CDR3 bases are TGTGCCAGCAGCTCCGGACTGTATAATCAGCCCCAGCATTTT. The variable domain in full, completed from reference TRBV7-8 and TRBJ1-5, reads GAGVSQSPRYKVAKRGQDVALRCDPISGHVSLFWYQQALGQGPEFLTYFQNEAQLDKSGLPSDRFFAERPEGSVSTLKIQRTQQEDSAVYLCASSSGLYNQPQHFGDGTRLSIL.

This clonotype was observed once. This chain connects TRBV6-6 to TRBJ2-1; no clear D gene. Germline CDR1 MNHNY, CDR2 SVGAGI (reference sequence). V was shortened by 7 bases and J by 4 bases, with 14 bases between the two germline ends. There are 14 residues in the CDR3. CDR3 amino acids: CASISGSTYNEQFF. The CDR3, as DNA: TGTGCCAGCATCTCCGGGTCGACTTACAATGAGCAGTTCTTC.

This clonotype was recorded a few times. V usage is TRBV7-2 and J usage is TRBJ2-1, with D hard to call. The CDR3 consists of 14 residues. Trimming stripped 1 base from V and 10 bases from J, with 14 bases between. The germline CDR1 and CDR2 sequences are SGHTA and FQGNSA. In DNA form, the CDR3 reads TGTGCCAGCAGCTTAGGGCCCCACTCGTGGGAGCAGTTCTTC. Its translation is CASSLGPHSWEQFF. Together with reference TRBV7-2 and TRBJ2-1, the CDR3 gives the full variable domain: GAGVSQSPSNKVTEKGKDVELRCDPISGHTALYWYRQSLGQGLEFLIYFQGNSAPDKSGLPSDRFSAERTGGSVSTLTIQRTQQEDSAVYLCASSLGPHSWEQFFGPGTRLTVL.

The chain employs TRBV14 and TRBJ2-1; D possibly corresponds to TRBD1 (6 bases). Germline assignment: CDR1 SGHDN and CDR2 FVKESK. The ends were cut back, 7 bases at V and 8 bases at J, with 18 bases in the middle. CDR3 length equals 14 residues. The CDR3 loop is CASKPETGYHEQFF. The DNA of the CDR3 is TGTGCCAGCAAGCCAGAAACAGGGTACCATGAGCAGTTCTTC.

The gene calls are TRBV5-1 and TRBJ2-2; D is perhaps TRBD2 (6 bases). Trimming left V 6 bases short and J 1 base short, with 22 bases between. CDR1 SGHRS and CDR2 YFSETQ come from the germline V gene. The CDR3 length is 18 residues. The CDR3 spells CASTPGGLQHLNTGELFF. CDR3 nucleotides: TGCGCCAGCACCCCTGGGGGGTTGCAACATCTGAACACCGGGGAGCTGTTTTTT.

V usage is TRBV4-2 and J usage is TRBJ1-1, with D hard to call. V shed 0 bases and J shed 7 bases, with 12 bases lying between them. Germline V gives CDR1 LGHNA, CDR2 YNFKEQ. The CDR3 covers 14 residues. The CDR3 protein is CASSQDTGFGEAFF. CDR3 DNA sequence: TGTGCCAGCAGCCAAGATACCGGGTTCGGTGAAGCTTTCTTT.

This chain links TRBV6-2 or TRBV6-3 with TRBJ1-2; no clear D. CDR1 is MNHEY and CDR2 is SVGEGT in the germline V gene. This CDR3 region has 13 residues. Trimming cost V 2 bases and J 4 bases, with 8 bases left between them. The CDR3 loop is CASSYGPRYGYTF. The CDR3 nucleotides read TGTGCCAGCAGTTACGGGCCACGCTATGGCTACACCTTC.

The chain is built from TRBV6-2 or TRBV6-3 and TRBJ2-7; D may match TRBD1 or TRBD2 (5 bases each). Germline lookup yields CDR1 MNHEY and CDR2 SVGEGT. CDR3 length: 15 amino acids. Trimming pared 2 bases from V and 3 bases from J, leaving 14 bases between. The CDR3 region is CASSYLPGTLYEQYF. The CDR3 region has the DNA TGTGCCAGCAGTTACCTTCCAGGGACCCTCTACGAGCAGTACTTC.

This clonotype has just a few counts. This chain joins TRBV7-2 and TRBJ1-6, with TRBD1 matching 7 bases. CDR3 length equals 16 residues. V trimming: 4 bases; J trimming: 7 bases; junction bases outside the gene matches: 10. The germline V gene has CDR1 SGHTA and CDR2 FQGNSA. The CDR3 DNA reads as TGTGCCAGCAGCTCGAGCCCGACAGGGTTCAATTCACCCCTCCACTTT. The encoded protein is CASSSSPTGFNSPLHF.

The chain carries TRBV6-5 and TRBJ2-3; TRBD2 matches at 11 bases. CDR1 and CDR2 (germline): MNHEY, SVGAGI. The junction had 14 bases not matched to a gene; V was cut back by 3 bases and J by 6 bases. The CDR3 sequence is 18 residues long. The CDR3 nucleotides are TGTGCCAGCAGTTATCGGCTAGCGGGGGGTATTGCTCGGGATACGCAGTATTTT. This sequence encodes CASSYRLAGGIARDTQYF.

This clonotype was detected once. The chain couples TRBV9 to TRBJ2-3; 7 positions agree with TRBD1. V shed 4 bases, J shed 4 bases, and the junction held 12 bases outside the gene matches. Germline values: CDR1 SGDLS, CDR2 YYNGEE. This CDR3 has 16 amino acids. The CDR3 region is CASSPRTGASADTQYF. The CDR3 DNA reads TGTGCCAGCAGCCCGCGGACAGGAGCCTCCGCAGATACGCAGTATTTT.

This chain joins TRBV5-1 and TRBJ2-1; 12 positions match TRBD2. This CDR3 comprises 14 residues. The V gene's germline CDR1 is SGHRS and CDR2 YFSETQ. J was trimmed by 7 bases and V by 5 bases; bases with no gene match: 4. CDR3 in DNA: TGCGCCAGCAGGCTGGGGACTAGCGGGAATGAGCAGTTCTTC. Its translation: CASRLGTSGNEQFF.

The rearrangement joins TRBV10-3 to TRBJ2-3; the D is unclear. CDR3 size: 11 residues. Germline V gene lookup returns CDR1 ENHRY and CDR2 SYGVKD. V lost 11 bases and J 6 bases, leaving 12 bases between the germline ends. The CDR3 is CAPPDSDTQYF. For the CDR3, the DNA is TGTGCCCCTCCAGACTCGGATACGCAGTATTTT.

This clonotype was counted between two and nine times. V and J are TRBV30 and TRBJ2-4, with a tentative D call TRBD1 (5 bases). The ends were cut back, 2 bases at V and 5 bases at J, with 13 bases in the middle. This CDR3 is built from 14 residues. Germline lookup yields CDR1 GTSNPN and CDR2 SVGIG (reference sequence). CDR3 DNA: TGTGCCTGGAGTTTTGGTAGGGGCGAAAACATTCAGTACTTC. Its protein is CAWSFGRGENIQYF.

The CDR3 sequence is CAWSPGHSYEQYF. The DNA for the CDR3 is TGTGCCTGGAGTCCCGGACACTCCTACGAGCAGTACTTC. The chain has TRBV30 and TRBJ2-7; D is possibly TRBD1 (5 bases). The CDR3 is made up of 13 amino acids. The V end lost 2 bases, the J end lost 0 bases, and 8 bases lay between the germline ends. Germline CDR1 and CDR2: GTSNPN and SVGIG (reference sequence).

The rearrangement links TRBV15 to TRBJ2-3; D may be TRBD1 (5 bases). The V and J ends lost 5 bases and 4 bases respectively, with 19 bases between them. The CDR3 covers 16 residues. Germline assignment: CDR1 LNHNV and CDR2 YYDKDF (reference sequence). The CDR3 DNA is TGTGCCACCAGCGTATTTAGTAGGGCACAGGCAGATACGCAGTATTTT. Protein: CATSVFSRAQADTQYF.

The rearrangement joins TRBV4-3 to TRBJ2-3; no definite D call. The V end was cut by 1 base, the J end by 0 bases, with 5 bases between. Per the germline V gene, CDR1 is LGHNA and CDR2 is YSLEER. The CDR3 consists of 14 residues. The CDR3 DNA reads TGCGCCAGCAGCCAAGCTCATAGCACAGATACGCAGTATTTT. It encodes CASSQAHSTDTQYF.

This chain uses TRBV4-2 with TRBJ1-1; D is possibly TRBD1 (6 bases). The germline V and J ends were trimmed by 4 bases and 5 bases, with 17 bases remaining between them. CDR3 length: 15 amino acids. The germline CDR1 and CDR2 sequences are LGHNA and YNFKEQ. For the CDR3, the DNA is TGTGCCAGCAGCCCAGAATCAGGGGTCGTGACTGAAGCTTTCTTT. It codes for CASSPESGVVTEAFF.

The V call is TRBV12-3 or TRBV12-4, the J call TRBJ2-6; the D gene is possibly TRBD1 (7 bases). CDR3 length: 15 amino acids. V lost 8 bases and J 1 base, leaving 12 bases between the germline ends. The CDR3 protein is CASGQGGSGANVLTF. The CDR3 DNA sequence: TGTGCCAGCGGCCAGGGGGGATCTGGGGCCAACGTCCTGACTTTC.

This sequence joins TRBV4-3 and TRBJ2-5; D is perhaps TRBD1 or TRBD2 (7 bases each). The J call is uncertain, as TRBJ2-7 better fits the DNA end. Germline-derived CDR1 and CDR2 are LGHNA and YSLEER. The CDR3 extends over 16 amino acids. The chain's CDR3 is CASSQDRAGGAYEQYF. The CDR3 DNA follows: TGCGCCAGCAGCCAAGATCGGGCAGGGGGGGCCTACGAGCAGTACTTC.

The chain links TRBV4-2 to TRBJ2-5; 7 bases align to TRBD2. In germline, CDR1 is LGHNA, CDR2 YNFKEQ. The CDR3 has 17 amino acids. J lost 5 bases, V lost 1 base, and 13 bases had no gene match. CDR3 region: CASSQGMGRGTLETQYF. The DNA of the CDR3 is TGTGCCAGCAGCCAAGGGATGGGGCGGGGGACTTTGGAGACCCAGTACTTC.